This T cell receptor (beta chain) was obtained from a study of cytomegalovirus exposure and HLA in healthy donors. On this clone: What it binds is not known.

This CDR3 is built from 15 residues. CDR1 and CDR2 from the germline V gene are MNHEY and SMNVEV (reference sequence). Trimming shortened V by 5 bases and J by 6 bases, and 18 bases separated the two germline ends. The assay was immunoSEQ multiplex PCR, and TCRdb's table has in-frame clones only and misses some. The sample lists fewer than 200,000 clones, 86% seen once, with 6.5% to 7.5% in the top ten. Overall study results and limits: First-cohort TCR clusters tended to co-occur in the roughly 130 validation repertoires, a later analysis found. It was approximately 170 TCR beta chains that were listed as cytomegalovirus-associated.

The rearrangement links TRBV27 to TRBJ2-3, with D tentatively TRBD1 (5 bases). Sequencing used PBMCs. The origin of this receptor is a young man in good health and CMV-seropositive. The CDR3 loop is CASSHSRTPVDTQYF. The CDR3 DNA follows: TGTGCCAGCAGTCATTCTAGGACACCGGTGGATACGCAGTATTTT.